The 4 T cell receptor beta chains listed next were all sequenced from one sample in a study of neurological immune-mediated disorders. Time point here: longitudinal time-point 3. TCRdb redid the calling of the 5' RACE reads with MiXCR, one entry per CDR3 protein. Counted here are around 97,000 distinct CDR3 sequences, about a tenth occurring once; the ten biggest clones make up approximately 3.1%. What was sequenced was PBMCs. These receptors came from a female donor with HTLV-1-associated myelopathy (HAM/TSP).

This clonotype has ten or more counts. The V and J genes are TRBV11-2 and TRBJ2-1; D is tentatively TRBD1 or TRBD2 (6 bases each). CDR1 is SGHAT, CDR2 FQNNGV, per germline. With 5 bases removed from V and 0 bases from J, the gap between germline ends came to 11 bases. The CDR3 is 15 amino acids. The CDR3 DNA reads as TGTGCCAGCAGCGAGGGGGGCGGCTCCTACAATGAGCAGTTCTTC. Translating it yields CASSEGGGSYNEQFF.

This clonotype was observed a few times. The J gene is TRBJ1-2, the V gene TRBV28, with D perhaps matching TRBD1 (5 bases). Germline values: CDR1 MDHEN, CDR2 SYDVKM. The CDR3 consists of 16 residues. Trimming removed 6 bases from V and 1 base from J, with 18 bases in between. The CDR3 protein is CASSVSTAAINYGYTF. DNA of the CDR3: TGTGCCAGCAGCGTATCGACAGCTGCCATTAACTATGGCTACACCTTC.

There are many counts of this clonotype. The genes are TRBV20-1 and TRBJ2-1; 11 nucleotides line up with TRBD2. V shed 1 base, J shed 4 bases, and the junction held 6 bases outside the gene matches. This CDR3 is built from 16 residues. Germline-derived CDR1 and CDR2 are DFQATT and SNEGSKA (reference sequence). Here the CDR3 reads CSARGGSGGDYNEQFF. DNA for the CDR3: TGCAGTGCTAGAGGTGGTAGCGGGGGGGATTACAATGAGCAGTTCTTC.

With regard to this clonotype: This may arise from a read error, as a much more abundant clone is one base away. V usage is TRBV12-3 or TRBV12-4 and J usage is TRBJ2-2, with 9 bases lining up with TRBD1. The CDR3 consists of 14 residues. The CDR3 region has the DNA TGTGTCAGCAGTACGGACAGGGGCACCGGGGAGCTGTTTTTT. It translates to CVSSTDRGTGELFF.